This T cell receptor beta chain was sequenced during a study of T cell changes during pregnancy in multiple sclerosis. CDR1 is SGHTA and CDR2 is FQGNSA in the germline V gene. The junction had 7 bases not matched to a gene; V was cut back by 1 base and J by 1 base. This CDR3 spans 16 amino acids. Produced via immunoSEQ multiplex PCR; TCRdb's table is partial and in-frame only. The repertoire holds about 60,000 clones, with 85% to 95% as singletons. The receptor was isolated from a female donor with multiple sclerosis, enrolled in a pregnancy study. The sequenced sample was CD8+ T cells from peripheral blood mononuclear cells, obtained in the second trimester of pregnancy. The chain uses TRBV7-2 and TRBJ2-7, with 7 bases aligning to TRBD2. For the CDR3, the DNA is TGTGCCAGCAGCTTAGAGCCTAGCGGCCCATCCTACGAGCAGTACTTC. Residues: CASSLEPSGPSYEQYF.